The next 24 T cell receptor beta chains were all read from a single sample in a study of regulatory T cells in long-lasting Graves disease. The authors built TCR beta libraries using iRepertoire HTBI primers and Arm-PCR of CDR3 regions. TCRdb re-analysed the multiplex PCR reads in MiXCR, keeping a single row per CDR3 protein. This table holds 250,000 to 400,000 distinct CDR3 sequences, 15% to 20% found once. As to time point: newly diagnosed GD, antithyroid drugs for less than 3 months. PBMCs were the source of the RNA used for TCR sequencing. This material consisted of peripheral blood mononuclear cells (PBMCs), taken at new diagnosis, from a patient treated with antithyroid drugs. The origin of the receptors is a female donor with Graves disease.

This clonotype was counted many times. The chain couples TRBV6-2 or TRBV6-3 to TRBJ1-2; no clear D gene. CDR1 is MNHEY and CDR2 is SVGEGT in the germline V gene. The CDR3 runs to 15 residues. Between the trimmed V and J ends, which lost 5 bases and 3 bases, there was a span of 16 bases. CDR3 region: CASSEFTAQYYGYTF. CDR3 sequence (DNA): TGTGCCAGCAGTGAATTCACAGCCCAATACTATGGCTACACCTTC.

This clonotype has more than one count but fewer than ten. The rearrangement joins TRBV10-1 to TRBJ2-2; D may be TRBD2 (5 bases). Between the trimmed V and J ends, which lost 6 bases and 4 bases, there was a span of 12 bases. CDR3 size: 14 residues. Looked up from germline, CDR1 is WNHNN and CDR2 is SYGVQD (reference sequence). This CDR3 reads CASRPSTGTGELFF. The CDR3 region has the DNA TGCGCCAGCAGACCTAGCACTGGCACCGGGGAGCTGTTTTTT.

For this clonotype: The CDR3 ends on some other residue instead of the conserved phenylalanine or tryptophan, so this is likely a read error. V gene TRBV12-3 or TRBV12-4 combines with J gene TRBJ1-5; the D gene is possibly TRBD1 (5 bases). The CDR3 is 16 residues long. Trimming cost V 2 bases and J 5 bases, with 16 bases left between them. CDR3 bases: TGTGCCAGCAGTTTATTCGATTACGTGGGGGATCAGCCCCAGCATCTT. It yields the protein CASSLFDYVGDQPQHL.

Ten or more counts support this clonotype. The V call is TRBV27, the J call TRBJ2-1, with 8 bases fitting TRBD2. The V and J ends lost 8 bases and 7 bases, in that order; junction bases with no gene match: 7. CDR3 length: 13 amino acids. CDR1 and CDR2 from the germline V gene are MNHEY and SMNVEV (reference sequence). CDR3 in amino acids: CASSGGPRNEQFF. The CDR3 region has the DNA TGTGCCAGCTCGGGAGGGCCGCGGAATGAGCAGTTCTTC.

In its sample, this clonotype was seen many times. The chain carries TRBV9 and TRBJ2-7; 8 nucleotides line up with TRBD2. The length of the CDR3 is 15 residues. Germline V gene data show CDR1 as SGDLS and CDR2 as YYNGEE. With V trimmed by 2 bases and J by 3 bases, 7 bases remained unmatched. DNA for the CDR3: TGTGCCAGCAGCGTCAACACGGGACTAGGCTACGAGCAGTACTTC. Translating it yields CASSVNTGLGYEQYF.

This clonotype was recorded many times. The chain combines TRBV7-9 with TRBJ2-2; TRBD1 matches 8 bases. Germline CDR1 reads SEHNR; CDR2 reads FQNEAQ (reference sequence). CDR3 length equals 15 residues. V dropped 2 bases and J dropped 7; count of bases not matched to a gene: 6. The CDR3 loop reads CASSLRRQGFGELFF. The CDR3 DNA follows: TGTGCCAGCAGCTTAAGGAGACAGGGGTTCGGGGAGCTGTTTTTT.

There are many counts of this clonotype. This chain joins TRBV24-1 and TRBJ2-3, with unresolved D. V dropped 4 bases and J dropped 7 bases, with 8 bases sitting between them. Germline loops: CDR1 KGHDR, CDR2 SFDVKD. The CDR3 runs to 12 residues. CDR3 in DNA: TGTGCCACCAGTGAGTCCCTCAATACGCAGTATTTT. It yields the protein CATSESLNTQYF.

V is TRBV7-9 and J is TRBJ2-5; D is perhaps TRBD1 or TRBD2 (5 bases each). The CDR3 spans 18 residues. Germline lookup yields CDR1 SEHNR and CDR2 FQNEAQ (reference sequence). V was trimmed by 1 base and J by 3 bases, leaving 21 bases between them. The CDR3 is CASSLGAEGREVEETQYF. In DNA, the CDR3 is TGTGCCAGCAGCTTAGGTGCAGAGGGACGGGAAGTTGAAGAGACCCAGTACTTC. The full variable domain, completed using reference TRBV7-9 and TRBJ2-5, is DTGVSQNPRHKITKRGQNVTFRCDPISEHNRLYWYRQTLGQGPEFLTYFQNEAQLEKSRLLSDRFSAERPKGSFSTLEIQRTEQGDSAMYLCASSLGAEGREVEETQYFGPGTRLLVL.

This clonotype was seen a handful of times. The rearrangement uses TRBV19 and TRBJ2-3; D call uncertain. V gave up 3 bases and J gave up 2 bases, with 12 bases separating them. Per the germline V gene, CDR1 is LNHDA and CDR2 is SQIVND (reference sequence). CDR3 size: 15 residues. CDR3 in DNA: TGTGCCAGTAGTATCAGAGCCTTTAACACAGATACGCAGTATTTT. As protein: CASSIRAFNTDTQYF.

In its sample, this clonotype was seen many times. In nucleotides, the CDR3 is TGTGCCAGCAGCGGCTTCGGGGGACAGCAGAACACTGAAGCTTTCTTT. Protein product: CASSGFGGQQNTEAFF. This rearrangement joins TRBV13 to TRBJ1-1; 7 bases line up with TRBD1. The length of the CDR3 is 16 residues. Germline assignment: CDR1 PRHDT and CDR2 FYEKMQ (reference sequence). V lost 5 bases and J lost 1; bases outside the gene matches: 10.

As regards this clonotype: A read error may be the cause here, since a much bigger clone is one base away. Since the CDR3 does not end with the conserved phenylalanine or tryptophan, this likely comes from a read error. This sequence joins TRBV12-3 or TRBV12-4 and TRBJ2-2, with D hard to call. The CDR3 has 12 residues. The V and J ends lost 10 bases and 1 base respectively, with 7 bases between them. The CDR3 region is CATTLNTGELFL. CDR3 DNA sequence: TGTGCCACCACCCTGAACACCGGGGAGCTGTTTCTT.

Ten or more counts support this clonotype. The chain has TRBV19 and TRBJ2-2; a possible D gene is TRBD1 (6 bases). From germline, CDR1 is LNHDA and CDR2 SQIVND (reference sequence). The CDR3 contains 14 residues. V gave up 5 bases and J gave up 3 bases, with 10 bases separating them. CDR3: CASSSYRDTGELFF. The CDR3 nucleotides are TGTGCCAGTAGTTCATACAGGGACACCGGGGAGCTGTTTTTT.

This clonotype was seen a handful of times. The rearrangement links TRBV30 to TRBJ2-1, with D possibly called TRBD1 or TRBD2 (6 bases each). Deletions cut 8 bases from V and 4 bases from J, with 15 bases between. This CDR3 has 13 residues. Germline loops: CDR1 GTSNPN, CDR2 SVGIG (reference sequence). DNA of the CDR3: TGTGCCAGAGGAGGGGGTTATTACAATGAGCAGTTCTTC. This codes for CARGGGYYNEQFF.

This clonotype occurred many times. The chain is built from TRBV11-3 and TRBJ1-1; D unclear. Trimming left V 4 bases short and J 8 bases short, with 11 bases between. The CDR3 spans 12 residues. CDR1 is SGHNT and CDR2 is YENEEA in the germline V gene. This CDR3 reads CASSSGPGEAFF. The DNA of the CDR3 is TGTGCCAGCAGCTCCGGCCCAGGAGAAGCTTTCTTT. The whole variable domain, remainder taken from reference TRBV11-3 and TRBJ1-1, is EAGVVQSPRYKIIEKKQPVAFWCNPISGHNTLYWYLQNLGQGPELLIRYENEEAVDDSQLPKDRFSAERLKGVDSTLKIQPAELGDSAVYLCASSSGPGEAFFGQGTRLTVV.

In regard to this clonotype: A much larger clone differs by one base, so this may be a read error. CDR3 residues: CSTQGTGTYEQYF. The CDR3 region has the DNA TGCAGTACGCAAGGGACTGGAACCTACGAGCAGTACTTC. The J gene is TRBJ2-7, the V gene TRBV20-1, with D perhaps matching TRBD2 (6 bases). Per germline, CDR1 DFQATT and CDR2 SNEGSKA (reference sequence). The V and J ends lost 8 bases and 2 bases respectively, with 16 bases between them. CDR3 size: 13 residues.

The chain recombines TRBV6-1 with TRBJ2-1; D might be TRBD2 (6 bases). Germline CDR1 MNHNS, CDR2 SASEGT. Trimming cost V 8 bases and J 4 bases, with 24 bases left between them. This CDR3 spans 17 amino acids. CDR3 DNA sequence: TGTGCCAGCCTCAGGGAAGTGGGGGGAGTAAGTTACAATGAGCAGTTCTTC. Its translation is CASLREVGGVSYNEQFF.

Comments on this clonotype: A much larger clone differs from this one at a single base, so this may be a read error. V gene TRBV6-2 or TRBV6-3 combines with J gene TRBJ2-5, with D possibly TRBD2 on 6 matching bases. CDR3 length equals 16 residues. The germline gives CDR1 MNHEY, CDR2 SVGEGT. In DNA, the CDR3 is TGTGTCAGCAGTGACCACGGGACTCCCGGGGGAGAGACCCAGTACTTC. Encoded protein: CVSSDHGTPGGETQYF.

The chain recombines TRBV12-3 or TRBV12-4 with TRBJ1-2, with a tentative D call TRBD1 (5 bases). V was trimmed by 6 bases and J by 5 bases, leaving 13 bases between them. The CDR3 has 13 residues. The CDR3 region is CASRNGTSYGYTF. The CDR3 DNA is TGTGCCAGCAGAAACGGGACCTCTTATGGCTACACCTTC.

This clonotype was found many times. The chain has TRBV11-1 and TRBJ2-7; the match to TRBD2 covers 7 bases. The CDR3 extends over 14 amino acids. After removal of 6 bases from V and 3 bases from J, the junction contained 8 bases not matched to a gene. From germline, CDR1 is SGHAT and CDR2 FQDESV (reference sequence). DNA of the CDR3: TGTGCCAGCAGACCTCGGGAGGCGCACTACGAGCAGTACTTC. Translated, it gives CASRPREAHYEQYF.

This clonotype was seen repeatedly, ten times or more. The V call is TRBV13, the J call TRBJ2-1; D uncertain. The CDR3 covers 15 residues. Germline CDR1 and CDR2: PRHDT and FYEKMQ (reference sequence). The V end lost 5 bases, the J end lost 5 bases, and 16 bases lay between the germline ends. CDR3 region: CASSRELTSDNEQFF. As DNA, the CDR3 is TGTGCCAGCAGCCGAGAGTTGACTTCGGACAATGAGCAGTTCTTC. The variable domain in full, with the rest retrieved from reference TRBV13 and TRBJ2-1, is AAGVIQSPRHLIKEKRETATLKCYPIPRHDTVYWYQQGPGQDPQFLISFYEKMQSDKGSIPDRFSAQQFSDYHSELNMSSLELGDSALYFCASSRELTSDNEQFFGPGTRLTVL.

The chain recombines TRBV11-3 with TRBJ2-7, with 8 bases identical to TRBD2. The CDR3 covers 16 residues. V shed 1 base and J 3 bases; nucleotides not matched to a gene: 8. Germline CDR1 SGHNT, CDR2 YENEEA. The CDR3: CASSLGGPGGSYEQYF. In DNA form, the CDR3 reads TGTGCCAGCAGCTTAGGGGGACCGGGGGGGAGCTACGAGCAGTACTTC.

This clonotype was recorded at least ten times. The chain joins TRBV7-9 to TRBJ1-2; no reliable D call. CDR3 size: 13 residues. The germline V gene encodes CDR1 SEHNR and CDR2 FQNEAQ (reference sequence). Trimming removed 1 base at V and 8 bases at J, with 11 bases between. The CDR3 nucleotides are TGTGCCAGCAGCTTAGGTACGGGAGGCGGCTACACCTTC. Translation: CASSLGTGGGYTF.

In this sample, this clonotype turned up many times. The rearrangement links TRBV9 to TRBJ2-5, with D uncertain. Germline V lookup: CDR1 SGDLS, CDR2 YYNGEE. V lost 0 bases and J 5 bases, leaving 11 bases between the germline ends. The CDR3 is 14 amino acids. Written as DNA, the CDR3 is TGTGCCAGCAGCGTAGATGGGTCCGTCGAGACCCAGTACTTC. It yields the protein CASSVDGSVETQYF. The entire variable domain, with the rest obtained from reference TRBV9 and TRBJ2-5, is as follows: DSGVTQTPKHLITATGQRVTLRCSPRSGDLSVYWYQQSLDQGLQFLIQYYNGEERAKGNILERFSAQQFPDLHSELNLSSLELGDSALYFCASSVDGSVETQYFGPGTRLLVL.

This clonotype has a count of ten or more. V usage is TRBV7-6 and J usage is TRBJ2-5; 9 positions agree with TRBD2. This CDR3 has 17 residues. Germline lookup yields CDR1 SGHVS and CDR2 FNYEAQ. J lost 1 base, V lost 2 bases, and 8 bases had no gene match. CDR3 residues: CASSLLLAGDLQETQYF. Here the CDR3 DNA reads TGTGCCAGCAGCTTACTTTTAGCGGGAGACCTCCAAGAGACCCAGTACTTC.